The T cell receptor (beta chain) described here comes from a study of blood T cell repertoires in COVID-19. Study summary: PBMCs, B-cell-depleted T cells, or T cells were the source of the cDNA or gDNA that made up the material.

In the original analysis: Nucleated cell counts were estimated from reference gene primer amplification. Sequencing used immunoSEQ multiplex PCR; TCRdb keeps in-frame clones, though not all of them. The D gene and trimming were derived from the DNA, and the V and J assignments and clone size from that table. The sample consists of more than 300,000 clones, approximately 91% of them appearing once. Trimming took 12 bases from V and 3 from J, leaving 14 bases between them. This CDR3 spans 13 amino acids. Germline V gene lookup returns CDR1 KGHDR and CDR2 SFDVKD. The chain uses TRBV24-1 and TRBJ1-5, with TRBD1 as a possible D gene (5 bases). Input material: PBMCs or T cells enriched from blood (not recorded which). This receptor was taken from a woman younger than 45 who had been exposed to COVID-19. The CDR3: CAASSGPNQPQHF. DNA of the CDR3: TGTGCCGCGAGCTCAGGGCCCAATCAGCCCCAGCATTTT.